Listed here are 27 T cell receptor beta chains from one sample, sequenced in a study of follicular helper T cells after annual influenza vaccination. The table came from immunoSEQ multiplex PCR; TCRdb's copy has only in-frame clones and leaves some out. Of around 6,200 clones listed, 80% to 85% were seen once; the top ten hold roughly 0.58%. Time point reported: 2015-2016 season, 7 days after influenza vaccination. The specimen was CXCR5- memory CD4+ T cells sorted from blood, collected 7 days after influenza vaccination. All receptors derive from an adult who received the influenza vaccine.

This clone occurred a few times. The CDR3 region is CSATPLGGYTF. CDR3 nucleotides: TGCAGTGCTACACCCCTGGGGGGCTACACCTTC. V usage is TRBV20-1 and J usage is TRBJ1-2; D gene ambiguous. V was pared by 4 bases and J by 8 bases, with 11 bases between. The germline gives CDR1 DFQATT, CDR2 SNEGSKA (reference sequence). This CDR3 region has 11 residues.

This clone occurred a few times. CDR3 nucleotide sequence: TGTGCCAGTAGTATAGCTGGACTAGCGGGCGGTATGGAGCAGTTCTTC. Amino acid sequence: CASSIAGLAGGMEQFF. The chain is built from TRBV19 and TRBJ2-1; 11 bases fit TRBD2. The CDR3 has 16 residues. CDR1 is LNHDA and CDR2 is SQIVND in the germline V gene (reference sequence). V gave up 1 base and J gave up 10 bases; unmatched junction bases: 9.

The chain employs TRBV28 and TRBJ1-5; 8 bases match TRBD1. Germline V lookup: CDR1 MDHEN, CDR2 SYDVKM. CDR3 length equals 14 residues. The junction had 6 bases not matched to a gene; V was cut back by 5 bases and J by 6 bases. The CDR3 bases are TGTGCCAGCAGTCACAGGGGGAATGTTCAGCCCCAGCATTTT. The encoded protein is CASSHRGNVQPQHF.

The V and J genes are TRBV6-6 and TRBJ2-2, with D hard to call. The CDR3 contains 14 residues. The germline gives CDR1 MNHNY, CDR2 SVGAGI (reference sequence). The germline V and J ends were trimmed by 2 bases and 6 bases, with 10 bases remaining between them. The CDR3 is CASSYGRQAGELFF. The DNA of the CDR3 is TGTGCCAGCAGTTACGGGCGGCAGGCCGGGGAGCTGTTTTTT.

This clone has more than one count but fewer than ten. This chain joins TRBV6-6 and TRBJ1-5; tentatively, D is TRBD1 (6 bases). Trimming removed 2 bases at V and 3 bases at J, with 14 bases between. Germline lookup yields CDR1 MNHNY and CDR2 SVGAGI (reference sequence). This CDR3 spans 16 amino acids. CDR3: CASSYRDGGHNQPQHF. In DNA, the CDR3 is TGTGCCAGCAGTTACCGCGATGGGGGACACAATCAGCCCCAGCATTTT.

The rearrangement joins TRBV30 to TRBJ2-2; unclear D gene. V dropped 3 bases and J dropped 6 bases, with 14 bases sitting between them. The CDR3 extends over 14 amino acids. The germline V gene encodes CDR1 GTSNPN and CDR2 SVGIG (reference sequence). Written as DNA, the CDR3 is TGTGCCTGGAGCCGTTTAGGGATCCCCGGGGAGCTGTTTTTT. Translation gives CAWSRLGIPGELFF.

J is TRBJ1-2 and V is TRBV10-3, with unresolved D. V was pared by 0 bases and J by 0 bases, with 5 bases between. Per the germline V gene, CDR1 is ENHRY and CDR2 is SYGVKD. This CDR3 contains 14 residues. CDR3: CAISESEANYGYTF. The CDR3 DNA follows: TGTGCCATCAGTGAGTCAGAGGCTAACTATGGCTACACCTTC.

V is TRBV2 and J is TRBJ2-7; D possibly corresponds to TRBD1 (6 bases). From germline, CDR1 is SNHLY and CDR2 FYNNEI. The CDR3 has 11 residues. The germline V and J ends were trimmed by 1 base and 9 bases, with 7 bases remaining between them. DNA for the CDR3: TGTGCCAGCAGTGAAGGGGGGCGGCAGTACTTC. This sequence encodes CASSEGGRQYF. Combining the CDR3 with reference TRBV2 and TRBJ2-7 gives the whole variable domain EPEVTQTPSHQVTQMGQEVILRCVPISNHLYFYWYRQILGQKVEFLVSFYNNEISEKSEIFDDQFSVERPDGSNFTLKIRSTKLEDSAMYFCASSEGGRQYFGPGTRLTVT.

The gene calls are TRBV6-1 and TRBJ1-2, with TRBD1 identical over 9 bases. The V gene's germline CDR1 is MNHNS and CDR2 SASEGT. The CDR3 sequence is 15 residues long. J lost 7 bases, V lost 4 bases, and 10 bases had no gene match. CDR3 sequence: CASSVGDRVTVGYTF. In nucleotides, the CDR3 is TGTGCCAGCAGTGTTGGGGACAGGGTGACGGTTGGCTACACCTTC.

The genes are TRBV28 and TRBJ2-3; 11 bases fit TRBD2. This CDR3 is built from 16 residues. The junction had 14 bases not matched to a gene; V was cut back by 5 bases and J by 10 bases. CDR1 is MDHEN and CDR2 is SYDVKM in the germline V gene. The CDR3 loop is CASSRIPGLAVIPQYF. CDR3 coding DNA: TGTGCCAGCAGTCGCATTCCGGGACTAGCGGTAATACCGCAGTATTTT.

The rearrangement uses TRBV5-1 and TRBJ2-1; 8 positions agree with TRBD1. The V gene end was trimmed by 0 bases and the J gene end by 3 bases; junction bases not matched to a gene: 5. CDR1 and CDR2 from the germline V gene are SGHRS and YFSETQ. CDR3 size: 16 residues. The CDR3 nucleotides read TGCGCCAGCAGCTTGGACCCAGGGGGCATCTACAATGAGCAGTTCTTC. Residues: CASSLDPGGIYNEQFF.

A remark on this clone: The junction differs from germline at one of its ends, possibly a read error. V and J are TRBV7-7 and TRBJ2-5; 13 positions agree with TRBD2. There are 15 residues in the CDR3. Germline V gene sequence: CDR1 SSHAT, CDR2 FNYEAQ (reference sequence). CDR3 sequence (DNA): TGTGCTAGCAGCTTGGGACTAGCGGGGTTGGAGACCCAGTACTTC. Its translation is CASSLGLAGLETQYF.

The DNA for the CDR3 is TGTGCCAGTAGTACTCAAGGCAATCAGCCCCAGCATTTT. Protein: CASSTQGNQPQHF. The chain employs TRBV19 and TRBJ1-5, with D hard to call. Trimming cost V 4 bases and J 2 bases, with 6 bases left between them. The germline V gene has CDR1 LNHDA and CDR2 SQIVND (reference sequence). The CDR3 covers 13 residues.

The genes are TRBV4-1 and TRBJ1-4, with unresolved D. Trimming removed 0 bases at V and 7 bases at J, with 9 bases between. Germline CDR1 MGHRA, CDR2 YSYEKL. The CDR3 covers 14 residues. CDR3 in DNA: TGCGCCAGCAGCCAAGATACCGCTTCTGAAAAACTGTTTTTT. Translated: CASSQDTASEKLFF.

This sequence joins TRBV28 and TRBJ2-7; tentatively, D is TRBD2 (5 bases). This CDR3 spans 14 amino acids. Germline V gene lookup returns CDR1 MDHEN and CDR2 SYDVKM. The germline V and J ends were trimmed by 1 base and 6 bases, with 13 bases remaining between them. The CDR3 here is CASSLLRVRIEQYF. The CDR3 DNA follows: TGTGCCAGCAGTTTATTGAGGGTTAGGATCGAGCAGTACTTC.

Here the CDR3 DNA reads TGTGCCAGCAGCTTCTCGGGAGGGCCGAAGACCCAGTACTTC. Translation: CASSFSGGPKTQYF. V is TRBV5-4 and J is TRBJ2-5, with 8 nucleotides matching TRBD2. There are 14 residues in the CDR3. Trimming at V came to 2 bases and at J to 6 bases, leaving 6 bases not matched to a gene. Germline V CDR1 and CDR2: SGHNT, YYREEE (reference sequence).

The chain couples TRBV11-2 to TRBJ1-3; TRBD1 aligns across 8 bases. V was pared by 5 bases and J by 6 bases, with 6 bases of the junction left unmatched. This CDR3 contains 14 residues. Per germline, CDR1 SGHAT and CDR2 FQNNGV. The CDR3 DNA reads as TGTGCCAGCAGCCCGGACAGGGTTTTAAACACCATATATTTT. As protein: CASSPDRVLNTIYF.

CDR3 DNA: TGTGCCAGCAGTCCCCGGGGTGCCAATCAGCCCCAGCATTTT. It specifies CASSPRGANQPQHF. The rearrangement joins TRBV6-5 to TRBJ1-5; D unclear. The CDR3 sequence is 14 residues long. The ends were cut back, 5 bases at V and 3 bases at J, with 11 bases in the middle. Germline CDR1 reads MNHEY; CDR2 reads SVGAGI.

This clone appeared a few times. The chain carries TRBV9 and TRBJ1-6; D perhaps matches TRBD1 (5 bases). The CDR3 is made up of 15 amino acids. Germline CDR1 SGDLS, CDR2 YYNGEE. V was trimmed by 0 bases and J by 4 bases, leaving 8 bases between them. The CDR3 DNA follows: TGTGCCAGCAGCGTAGGGGGCCTGTATAATTCACCCCTCCACTTT. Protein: CASSVGGLYNSPLHF.

Here the CDR3 reads CASSSTTRLETQYF. DNA for the CDR3: TGTGCCAGCAGCTCGACTACCCGCTTAGAGACCCAGTACTTC. The chain links TRBV11-2 to TRBJ2-5; D perhaps matches TRBD2 (5 bases). CDR1 SGHAT and CDR2 FQNNGV come from the germline V gene. CDR3 length: 14 residues. The V gene lost 4 bases and the J gene lost 4 bases, with 13 bases spanning the gap. Full variable domain (missing parts from reference TRBV11-2 and TRBJ2-5): EAGVAQSPRYKIIEKRQSVAFWCNPISGHATLYWYQQILGQGPKLLIQFQNNGVVDDSQLPKDRFSAERLKGVDSTLKIQPAKLEDSAVYLCASSSTTRLETQYFGPGTRLLVL.

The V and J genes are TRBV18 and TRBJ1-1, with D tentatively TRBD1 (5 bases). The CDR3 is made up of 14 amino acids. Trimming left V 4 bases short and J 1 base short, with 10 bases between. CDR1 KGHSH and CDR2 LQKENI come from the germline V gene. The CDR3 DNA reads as TGTGCCAGCTCACGGATCGACAGGAACACTGAAGCTTTCTTT. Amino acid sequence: CASSRIDRNTEAFF.

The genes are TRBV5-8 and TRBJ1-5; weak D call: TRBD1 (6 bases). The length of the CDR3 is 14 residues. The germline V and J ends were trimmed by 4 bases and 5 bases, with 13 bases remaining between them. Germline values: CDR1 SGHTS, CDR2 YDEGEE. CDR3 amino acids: CASSTGQLYQPQHF. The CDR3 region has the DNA TGTGCCAGCAGCACAGGACAGCTTTATCAGCCCCAGCATTTT.

The chain's CDR3 is CASSGGTNEKLFF. CDR3 coding DNA: TGTGCCAGCAGCGGAGGAACTAATGAAAAACTGTTTTTT. The rearrangement links TRBV2 to TRBJ1-4; D gene unclear. The CDR3 has 13 amino acids. Germline CDR1 and CDR2: SNHLY and FYNNEI. V shed 6 bases and J shed 1 base, with 6 bases lying between them.

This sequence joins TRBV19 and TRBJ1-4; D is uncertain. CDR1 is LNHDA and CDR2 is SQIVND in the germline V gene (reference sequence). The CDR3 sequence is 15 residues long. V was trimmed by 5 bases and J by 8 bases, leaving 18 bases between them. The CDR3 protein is CASSQHQSRSEKLFF. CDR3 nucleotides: TGTGCCAGTAGTCAACACCAAAGCAGGAGCGAAAAACTGTTTTTT. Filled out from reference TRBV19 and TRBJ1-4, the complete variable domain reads DGGITQSPKYLFRKEGQNVTLSCEQNLNHDAMYWYRQDPGQGLRLIYYSQIVNDFQKGDIAEGYSVSREKKESFPLTVTSAQKNPTAFYLCASSQHQSRSEKLFFGSGTQLSVL.

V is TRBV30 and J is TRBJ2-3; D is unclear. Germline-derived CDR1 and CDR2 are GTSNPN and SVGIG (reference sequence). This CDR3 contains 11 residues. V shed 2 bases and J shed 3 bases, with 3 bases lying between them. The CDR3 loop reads CAWSKTDTQYF. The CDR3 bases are TGTGCCTGGAGTAAGACAGATACGCAGTATTTT.

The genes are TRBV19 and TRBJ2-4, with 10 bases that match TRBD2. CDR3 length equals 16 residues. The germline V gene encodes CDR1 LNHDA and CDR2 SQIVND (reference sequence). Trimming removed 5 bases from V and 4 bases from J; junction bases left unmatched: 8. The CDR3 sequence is CASSLQRGGSKNIQYF. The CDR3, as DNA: TGTGCCAGTAGTCTCCAGCGGGGGGGATCTAAAAACATTCAGTACTTC.

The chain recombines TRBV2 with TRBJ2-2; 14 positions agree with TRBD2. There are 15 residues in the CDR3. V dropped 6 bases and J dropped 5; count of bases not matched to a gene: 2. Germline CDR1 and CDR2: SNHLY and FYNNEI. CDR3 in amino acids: CASRGLAGDTGELFF. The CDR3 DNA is TGTGCCAGCAGGGGACTAGCGGGGGATACCGGGGAGCTGTTTTTT.